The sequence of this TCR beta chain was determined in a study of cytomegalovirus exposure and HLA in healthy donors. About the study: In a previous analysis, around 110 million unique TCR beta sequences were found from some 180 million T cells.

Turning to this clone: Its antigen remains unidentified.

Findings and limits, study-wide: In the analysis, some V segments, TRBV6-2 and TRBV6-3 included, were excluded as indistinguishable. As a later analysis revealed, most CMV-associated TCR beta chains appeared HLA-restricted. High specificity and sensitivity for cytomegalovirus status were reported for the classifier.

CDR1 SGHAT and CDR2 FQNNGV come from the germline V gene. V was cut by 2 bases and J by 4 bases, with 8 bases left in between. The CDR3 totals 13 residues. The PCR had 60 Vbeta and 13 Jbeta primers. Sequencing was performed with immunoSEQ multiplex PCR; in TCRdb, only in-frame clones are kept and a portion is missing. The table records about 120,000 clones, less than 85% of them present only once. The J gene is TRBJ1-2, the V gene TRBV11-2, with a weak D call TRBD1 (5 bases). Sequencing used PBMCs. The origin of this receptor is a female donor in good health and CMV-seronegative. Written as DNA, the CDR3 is TGTGCCAGCAGCTTACAGGGCAGCTATGGCTACACCTTC. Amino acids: CASSLQGSYGYTF.